This TCR beta chain was sequenced during a study of spatial heterogeneity in lung cancer. A unique molecular identifier was carried by every single TCR cDNA molecule. Using its own MiXCR run on the 5' RACE reads, TCRdb lists one record per CDR3 protein. The repertoire has some 17,000 distinct CDR3 sequences, 20% to 25% of them found once; the top ten carry about 20%. Time point reported: sample taken at primary tumor resection. From tumor, nontumor lung or frozen PBMC, whole RNA was taken unsorted for sequencing. This clonotype was counted at least ten times. Trimming removed 2 bases at V and 0 bases at J, with 11 bases between. The CDR3 covers 16 residues. CDR1 is SNHLY, CDR2 FYNNEI, per germline.

V gene TRBV2 combines with J gene TRBJ1-3; perhaps TRBD1 as D (6 bases). The clonotype originates from a female donor with early-stage non-small cell lung cancer. The sequencing used PBMCs, collected at surgery. The CDR3 DNA sequence: TGTGCCAGCAGTGAATCATGGGGGGCCTCTGGAAACACCATATATTTT. This sequence encodes CASSESWGASGNTIYF.